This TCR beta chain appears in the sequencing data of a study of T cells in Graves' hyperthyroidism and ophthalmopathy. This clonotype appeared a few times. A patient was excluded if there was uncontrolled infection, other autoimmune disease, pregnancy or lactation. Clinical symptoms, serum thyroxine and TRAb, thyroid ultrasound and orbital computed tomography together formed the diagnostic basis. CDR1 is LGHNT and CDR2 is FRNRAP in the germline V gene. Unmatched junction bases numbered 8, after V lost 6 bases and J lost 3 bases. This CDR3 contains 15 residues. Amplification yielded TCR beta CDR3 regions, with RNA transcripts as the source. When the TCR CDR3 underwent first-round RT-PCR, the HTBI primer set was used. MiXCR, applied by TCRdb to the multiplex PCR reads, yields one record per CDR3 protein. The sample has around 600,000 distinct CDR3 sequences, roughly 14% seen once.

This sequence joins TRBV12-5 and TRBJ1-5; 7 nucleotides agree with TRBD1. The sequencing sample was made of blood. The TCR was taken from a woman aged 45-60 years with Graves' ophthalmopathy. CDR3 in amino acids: CASGPTGAVNQPQHF. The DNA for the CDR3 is TGTGCTAGTGGACCCACAGGGGCTGTCAATCAGCCCCAGCATTTT.